This T cell receptor (beta chain) was identified during a study of STAT5B mutations in CD4+ large granular lymphocyte leukemia. Study results and limitations: The CD4+ versus CD8+ T-LGLL clonality difference may reflect limited sample size. Without putative leukemic clones, patient CD4-sorted repertoires remained more clonal than healthy CD4+ repertoires.

This clone has just a few counts. Antigen unknown. Measured with immunoSEQ multiplex PCR; TCRdb has only the in-frame clones, and not every one. The data contain some 34,000 clones, more than 65% of them singletons. The CDR3 loop spans 16 amino acids. The germline V gene encodes CDR1 SEHNR and CDR2 FQNEAQ (reference sequence). With 6 bases removed from V and 1 base from J, the gap between germline ends came to 18 bases. The chain employs TRBV7-9 and TRBJ1-1; the D is unclear. The sequence came from a human donor in good health. Source material: CD4+ T cells from blood buffy coats. The CDR3 spells CASSAIPLSTNTEAFF. The CDR3 DNA is TGTGCCAGCAGTGCGATCCCGCTAAGTACGAACACTGAAGCTTTCTTT.